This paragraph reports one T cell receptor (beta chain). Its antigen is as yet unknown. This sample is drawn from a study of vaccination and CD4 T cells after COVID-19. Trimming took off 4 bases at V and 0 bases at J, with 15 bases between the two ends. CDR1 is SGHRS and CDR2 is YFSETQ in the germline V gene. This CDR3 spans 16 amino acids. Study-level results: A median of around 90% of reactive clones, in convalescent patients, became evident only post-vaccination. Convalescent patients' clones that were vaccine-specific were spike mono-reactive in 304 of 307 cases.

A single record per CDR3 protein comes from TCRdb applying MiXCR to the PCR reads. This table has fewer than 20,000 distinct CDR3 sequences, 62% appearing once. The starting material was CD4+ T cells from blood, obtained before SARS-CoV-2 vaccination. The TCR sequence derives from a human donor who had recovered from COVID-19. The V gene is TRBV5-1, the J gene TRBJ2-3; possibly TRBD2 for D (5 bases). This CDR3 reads CASSPRMGSSTDTQYF. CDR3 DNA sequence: TGCGCCAGCAGCCCCCGGATGGGGAGTAGCACAGATACGCAGTATTTT. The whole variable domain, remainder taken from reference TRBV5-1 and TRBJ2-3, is KAGVTQTPRYLIKTRGQQVTLSCSPISGHRSVSWYQQTPGQGLQFLFEYFSETQRNKGNFPGRFSGRQFSNSRSEMNVSTLELGDSALYLCASSPRMGSSTDTQYFGPGTRLTVL.